The 20 T cell receptor beta chains below all came from one sample that was sequenced in a study of identical twins. Each CDR3 protein is one row after TCRdb ran MiXCR on the 5' RACE reads. The data hold 1.5 million to 2 million distinct CDR3 sequences, with less than 35% observed a single time. The sequenced sample consisted of cord blood. The receptors derive from a newborn girl in good health.

The gene calls are TRBV6-5 and TRBJ1-4, with D possibly matching TRBD1 (6 bases). The length of the CDR3 is 14 residues. From germline, CDR1 is MNHEY and CDR2 SVGAGI. V was trimmed by 2 bases and J by 7 bases, leaving 11 bases between them. This chain's CDR3 is CASSYQGRSEKLFF. CDR3 nucleotide sequence: TGTGCCAGCAGTTACCAGGGGAGAAGTGAAAAACTGTTTTTT.

This chain connects TRBV5-6 to TRBJ1-2; 7 bases line up with TRBD1. Germline V gene data show CDR1 as SGHDT and CDR2 as YYEEEE. This CDR3 contains 14 residues. After removal of 7 bases from V and 5 bases from J, the junction contained 11 bases not matched to a gene. CDR3 region: CASGKGGAGYGYTF. CDR3 DNA: TGTGCCAGCGGTAAAGGGGGCGCCGGGTATGGCTACACCTTC.

This clonotype was seen ten or more times. The V gene is TRBV28, the J gene TRBJ2-1, with 11 positions matching TRBD2. CDR3 size: 14 residues. V shed 6 bases, J shed 6 bases, and the junction held 4 bases outside the gene matches. Germline lookup yields CDR1 MDHEN and CDR2 SYDVKM. CDR3 coding DNA: TGTGCCAGCAGGAGTAGCGGGAGGGCCAATGAGCAGTTCTTC. Its protein product is CASRSSGRANEQFF.

This clonotype was counted between two and nine times. The chain is built from TRBV28 and TRBJ2-7; possible D gene TRBD1, 5 bases. Germline V gene lookup returns CDR1 MDHEN and CDR2 SYDVKM. This CDR3 is 13 amino acids long. V was cut by 3 bases and J by 4 bases, with 10 bases left in between. The CDR3 is CASSFHRLYEQYF. The CDR3 region has the DNA TGTGCCAGCAGTTTCCACAGGTTATACGAGCAGTACTTC.

This clonotype was seen a few times. The rearrangement links TRBV9 to TRBJ2-7; D not resolved. Germline CDR1 is SGDLS and CDR2 is YYNGEE. V was cut by 3 bases and J by 2 bases, with 9 bases left in between. This CDR3 contains 13 residues. The CDR3 DNA sequence: TGTGCCAGCAGCGGGGATCTCCCCTACGAGCAGTACTTC. Its translation: CASSGDLPYEQYF. The variable domain in full, completed from reference TRBV9 and TRBJ2-7, reads DSGVTQTPKHLITATGQRVTLRCSPRSGDLSVYWYQQSLDQGLQFLIQYYNGEERAKGNILERFSAQQFPDLHSELNLSSLELGDSALYFCASSGDLPYEQYFGPGTRLTVT.

The chain employs TRBV7-9 and TRBJ2-7; 12 nucleotides match TRBD2. The end of the DNA is better explained by TRBJ2-5, so the J call may be wrong. This CDR3 has 16 amino acids. From germline, CDR1 is SEHNR and CDR2 FQNEAQ (reference sequence). CDR3 coding DNA: TGTGCCAGCAGCCAGATACTAGCGGGGGGAGGAGAGACCCAGTACTTC. This gives the protein CASSQILAGGGETQYF.

V is TRBV15 and J is TRBJ1-3; TRBD1 is a possible D gene (6 bases). The ends were cut back, 3 bases at V and 7 bases at J, with 10 bases in the middle. CDR3 length equals 13 residues. Germline CDR1 and CDR2: LNHNV and YYDKDF (reference sequence). The CDR3 reads CATSRDQGNTIYF. The DNA of the CDR3 is TGTGCCACCAGCAGGGATCAGGGGAACACCATATATTTT. The whole variable domain, remainder taken from reference TRBV15 and TRBJ1-3, is DAMVIQNPRYQVTQFGKPVTLSCSQTLNHNVMYWYQQKSSQAPKLLFHYYDKDFNNEADTPDNFQSRRPNTSFCFLDIRSPGLGDTAMYLCATSRDQGNTIYFGEGSWLTVV.

Only a few counts were recorded for this clonotype. The rearrangement links TRBV2 to TRBJ2-2, with D perhaps assigned TRBD1 or TRBD2 (5 bases each). CDR1 SNHLY and CDR2 FYNNEI come from the germline V gene. This CDR3 has 15 amino acids. Trimming removed 7 bases from V and 0 bases from J, with 12 bases in between. Here the CDR3 DNA reads TGTGCCAGCACTCCGGGACCCTCGAACACCGGGGAGCTGTTTTTT. It codes for CASTPGPSNTGELFF.

V and J are TRBV20-1 and TRBJ2-4, with TRBD2 identical over 8 bases. The CDR3 runs to 16 residues. V shed 5 bases, J shed 0 bases, and the junction held 9 bases outside the gene matches. Germline CDR1 DFQATT, CDR2 SNEGSKA (reference sequence). In nucleotides, the CDR3 is TGCAGTGCTCCCCGGGGGGGCCTTCTAGCCAAAAACATTCAGTACTTC. The encoded protein is CSAPRGGLLAKNIQYF.

In regard to this clonotype: A much bigger clone sits one base away, suggesting this may be a read error. J is TRBJ2-3 and V is TRBV29-1; D is perhaps TRBD2 (7 bases). The CDR3 runs 15 residues. V lost 4 bases, J lost 4 bases, and 18 bases lay in between. Germline values: CDR1 SQVTM, CDR2 ANQGSEA. For the CDR3, the DNA is TGCAGCGTTGGCCCTCGGGACACTAGCGCAGATACGCAGTATTTT. As protein: CSVGPRDTSADTQYF.

This clonotype appeared a few times. This chain connects TRBV5-1 to TRBJ1-1; 11 bases agree with TRBD1. CDR1 is SGHRS, CDR2 YFSETQ, per germline. With 7 bases clipped from V and 1 base from J, the junction kept 3 bases outside the gene matches. This CDR3 contains 14 residues. This CDR3 is CASGGTGGNTEAFF. CDR3 DNA sequence: TGCGCCAGCGGAGGGACAGGGGGGAACACTGAAGCTTTCTTT.

This clonotype appeared a few times. The chain joins TRBV7-2 to TRBJ2-3, with D perhaps TRBD2 (5 bases). Deletions cut 10 bases from V and 0 bases from J, with 14 bases between. Looked up from germline, CDR1 is SGHTA and CDR2 is FQGNSA. The CDR3 spans 14 residues. The chain's CDR3 is CATADGISTDTQYF. CDR3 nucleotide sequence: TGTGCCACCGCGGACGGGATTAGCACAGATACGCAGTATTTT.

The chain combines TRBV16 with TRBJ1-4; D not resolved. Between the trimmed V and J ends, which lost 3 bases and 8 bases, there was a span of 10 bases. This CDR3 region has 13 residues. Germline CDR1 KGHSY, CDR2 FQNENV. The CDR3 nucleotides are TGTGCCAGCAGCCACCCTAAGGACGAAAAACTGTTTTTT. This gives the protein CASSHPKDEKLFF.

The V gene is TRBV18, the J gene TRBJ2-3; the D is unclear. This CDR3 region has 16 residues. The V and J ends lost 3 bases and 0 bases respectively, with 13 bases between them. Germline V gives CDR1 KGHSH, CDR2 LQKENI. In DNA, the CDR3 is TGTGCCAGCTCACCGGGTGGGAAGAGGAGCACAGATACGCAGTATTTT. Translation gives CASSPGGKRSTDTQYF.

In this sample, this clonotype turned up a few times. This chain joins TRBV5-6 and TRBJ1-6; tentative D call: TRBD1 (5 bases). Germline CDR1 is SGHDT and CDR2 is YYEEEE. This CDR3 is built from 16 residues. V lost 0 bases and J 2 bases, leaving 9 bases between the germline ends. CDR3 DNA sequence: TGTGCCAGCAGCTTGGAGGGGCGCGCCTATAATTCACCCCTCCACTTT. Translation gives CASSLEGRAYNSPLHF. The full variable domain, rest sourced from reference TRBV5-6 and TRBJ1-6, is DAGVTQSPTHLIKTRGQQVTLRCSPKSGHDTVSWYQQALGQGPQFIFQYYEEEERQRGNFPDRFSGHQFPNYSSELNVNALLLGDSALYLCASSLEGRAYNSPLHFGNGTRLTVT.

The table lists this clonotype with a few counts. CDR3 nucleotides: TGTGCCAGCTCACAGGGGACAGGGGCTATCAATTCACCCCTCCACTTT. It yields the protein CASSQGTGAINSPLHF. The chain links TRBV18 to TRBJ1-6, with 10 bases aligning to TRBD1. This CDR3 has 16 amino acids. Germline trimming cut 4 bases from V and 7 bases from J; bases unmatched to any gene: 7. Looked up from germline, CDR1 is KGHSH and CDR2 is LQKENI.

CDR3 DNA: TGCAGTGTGGCAGGCCCGGACGAGCAGTACTTC. Translation gives CSVAGPDEQYF. The V gene is TRBV20-1, the J gene TRBJ2-7; D unresolved. The CDR3 runs 11 residues. Looked up from germline, CDR1 is DFQATT and CDR2 is SNEGSKA (reference sequence). The V end lost 7 bases, the J end lost 5 bases, and 12 bases lay between the germline ends.

J is TRBJ2-3 and V is TRBV5-5; the match to TRBD2 covers 14 bases. V dropped 2 bases and J dropped 5; count of bases not matched to a gene: 7. The germline gives CDR1 SGHKS, CDR2 YYEKEE (reference sequence). The CDR3 extends over 17 amino acids. The CDR3 nucleotides read TGTGCCAGCAGCTTCTGGGGACTAGCGGGAGTCCGAGATACGCAGTATTTT. Translation gives CASSFWGLAGVRDTQYF. Full variable domain (outside the CDR3, taken from reference TRBV5-5 and TRBJ2-3): DAGVTQSPTHLIKTRGQQVTLRCSPISGHKSVSWYQQVLGQGPQFIFQYYEKEERGRGNFPDRFSARQFPNYSSELNVNALLLGDSALYLCASSFWGLAGVRDTQYFGPGTRLTVL.

V is TRBV5-1 and J is TRBJ2-7; 12 bases are shared with TRBD2. From germline, CDR1 is SGHRS and CDR2 YFSETQ. The CDR3 spans 15 residues. V shed 3 bases and J 4 bases; nucleotides not matched to a gene: 5. In DNA form, the CDR3 reads TGCGCCAGCAGCTCTAGCGGGGGGGCCGTTTACGAGCAGTACTTC. Amino acids: CASSSSGGAVYEQYF.

The chain couples TRBV6-5 to TRBJ2-1; possibly TRBD1 or TRBD2 for D (5 bases each). The CDR3 is made up of 16 amino acids. Germline V gives CDR1 MNHEY, CDR2 SVGAGI. Trimming pared 5 bases from V and 7 bases from J, leaving 21 bases between. CDR3 sequence (DNA): TGTGCCAGCAGTCGAATTGGGGGAGAGCGTCGAAATGAGCAGTTCTTC. It yields the protein CASSRIGGERRNEQFF.